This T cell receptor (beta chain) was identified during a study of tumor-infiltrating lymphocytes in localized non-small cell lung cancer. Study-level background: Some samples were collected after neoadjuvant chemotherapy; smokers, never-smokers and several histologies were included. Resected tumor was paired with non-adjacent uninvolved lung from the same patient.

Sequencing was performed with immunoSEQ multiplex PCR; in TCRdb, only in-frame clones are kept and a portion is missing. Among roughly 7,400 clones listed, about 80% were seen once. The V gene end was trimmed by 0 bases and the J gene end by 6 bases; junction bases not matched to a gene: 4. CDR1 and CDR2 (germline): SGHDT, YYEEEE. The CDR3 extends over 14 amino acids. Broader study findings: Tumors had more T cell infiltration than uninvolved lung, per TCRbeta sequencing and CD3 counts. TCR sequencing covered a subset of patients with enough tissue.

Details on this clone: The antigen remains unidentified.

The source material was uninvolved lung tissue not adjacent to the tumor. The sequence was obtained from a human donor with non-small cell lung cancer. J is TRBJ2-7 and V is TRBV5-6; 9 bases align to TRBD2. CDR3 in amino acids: CASSLVAGAGEQYF. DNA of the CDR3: TGTGCCAGCAGCTTGGTAGCGGGAGCGGGCGAGCAGTACTTC.